The 17 T cell receptor beta chains listed next were all sequenced from one sample in a study of T cell responses to AZD1222 COVID-19 vaccine. Here immunoSEQ multiplex PCR was the method, and the copy in TCRdb shows in-frame clones only, minus some. The table includes approximately 170,000 clones, 90% to 95% detected once. Source: peripheral blood, taken 28 days after the second AZD1222 dose. All receptors derive from an adult who received the AZD1222 COVID-19 vaccine.

V gene TRBV20-1 combines with J gene TRBJ2-7; 7 bases agree with TRBD1. CDR1 and CDR2 from the germline V gene are DFQATT and SNEGSKA (reference sequence). The CDR3 length is 11 residues. V shed 6 bases, J shed 4 bases, and the junction held 3 bases outside the gene matches. In DNA, the CDR3 is TGCAGTGCCCGCAGGGGGTACGAGCAGTACTTC. Translation gives CSARRGYEQYF.

This chain joins TRBV30 and TRBJ1-5, with D uncertain. The CDR3 consists of 14 residues. Germline assignment: CDR1 GTSNPN and CDR2 SVGIG (reference sequence). V was cut by 4 bases and J by 0 bases, with 10 bases left in between. CDR3 sequence: CAWNGPYSNQPQHF. The CDR3 bases are TGTGCCTGGAACGGACCTTATAGCAATCAGCCCCAGCATTTT.

The chain employs TRBV6-5 and TRBJ1-1; 8 bases fit TRBD1. The V and J ends lost 6 bases and 5 bases, in that order; junction bases with no gene match: 5. The CDR3 is made up of 13 amino acids. Germline V CDR1 and CDR2: MNHEY, SVGAGI. As DNA, the CDR3 is TGTGCCAGCAGGGACAGGGTGGAGACTGAAGCTTTCTTT. Translated, it gives CASRDRVETEAFF.

The chain recombines TRBV18 with TRBJ2-2; D may be TRBD2 (7 bases). Germline CDR1 KGHSH, CDR2 LQKENI. The CDR3 contains 16 residues. The ends were cut back, 8 bases at V and 0 bases at J, with 16 bases in the middle. CDR3 DNA sequence: TGTGCCAGCACGGGGGGCCTAGCGGCGAACACCGGGGAGCTGTTTTTT. This translates into CASTGGLAANTGELFF.

This chain links TRBV27 with TRBJ1-5; unclear D gene. Trimming cost V 4 bases and J 9 bases, with 16 bases left between them. This CDR3 is 14 amino acids long. CDR1 MNHEY and CDR2 SMNVEV come from the germline V gene (reference sequence). For the CDR3, the DNA is TGTGCCAGCAGTTCTAACAGATTATCAGGGCCCCAGCATTTT. It is translated as CASSSNRLSGPQHF.

The chain has TRBV28 and TRBJ2-7; D gene unclear. The CDR3 loop spans 15 amino acids. The germline V and J ends were trimmed by 5 bases and 0 bases, with 14 bases remaining between them. CDR1 is MDHEN, CDR2 SYDVKM, per germline. CDR3 protein: CASSTPGRSSYEQYF. The CDR3 DNA reads TGTGCCAGCAGTACCCCCGGTCGGAGCTCCTACGAGCAGTACTTC.

There are a few counts of this clone. This sequence joins TRBV6-5 and TRBJ1-5, with 7 nucleotides matching TRBD1. The CDR3 has 13 amino acids. Germline loops: CDR1 MNHEY, CDR2 SVGAGI. V trimming: 6 bases; J trimming: 4 bases; junction bases outside the gene matches: 3. The CDR3 here is CASSPDRNQPQHF. CDR3 in DNA: TGTGCCAGCAGCCCGGACAGGAATCAGCCCCAGCATTTT.

The V and J genes are TRBV27 and TRBJ2-2; 7 bases align to TRBD1. This CDR3 has 16 amino acids. Looked up from germline, CDR1 is MNHEY and CDR2 is SMNVEV (reference sequence). Trimming took 0 bases from V and 4 from J; bases not matched to a gene: 5. The chain's CDR3 is CASSLSAGGVTGELFF. In nucleotides, the CDR3 is TGTGCCAGCAGTTTATCCGCAGGGGGAGTCACCGGGGAGCTGTTTTTT.

J is TRBJ2-1 and V is TRBV3-1 (or the pseudogene TRBV3-2), with D uncertain. The germline V gene has CDR1 LGHDT and CDR2 YNNKEL (reference sequence). CDR3 length equals 15 residues. V lost 0 bases and J 3 bases, leaving 9 bases between the germline ends. The CDR3 protein is CASSQDQSSYNEQFF. For the CDR3, the DNA is TGTGCCAGCAGCCAAGATCAGTCTAGCTACAATGAGCAGTTCTTC.

V is TRBV7-2 and J is TRBJ2-7, with D possibly being TRBD1 (5 bases). Germline V gene lookup returns CDR1 SGHTA and CDR2 FQGNSA. V lost 5 bases and J lost 2, with 16 bases in between. This CDR3 comprises 15 residues. Here the CDR3 reads CASSDRLAQAYEQYF. The CDR3, as DNA: TGTGCCAGCAGCGACCGACTTGCACAGGCCTACGAGCAGTACTTC.

The CDR3 loop is CASSFRWGGYTF. The CDR3, as DNA: TGTGCCAGCAGTTTCCGGTGGGGAGGCTACACCTTC. The chain carries TRBV28 and TRBJ1-2; the D is unclear. The CDR3 contains 12 residues. Germline CDR1 reads MDHEN; CDR2 reads SYDVKM. V lost 3 bases, J lost 8 bases, and 10 bases lay in between.

The chain recombines TRBV10-3 with TRBJ1-4; D gene unclear. This CDR3 is built from 13 residues. Germline V CDR1 and CDR2: ENHRY, SYGVKD. Trimming took off 4 bases at V and 5 bases at J, with 8 bases between the two ends. CDR3 coding DNA: TGTGCCATCAGTGGGGAAGGGAATGAAAAACTGTTTTTT. Translating it yields CAISGEGNEKLFF.

Here the CDR3 DNA reads TGTGCCAGCAGCCCGGGACGGCCGATTGGCTACACCTTC. The encoded protein is CASSPGRPIGYTF. The rearrangement uses TRBV9 and TRBJ1-2; the D gene is possibly TRBD1 (5 bases). The V gene's germline CDR1 is SGDLS and CDR2 YYNGEE. V was trimmed by 4 bases and J by 7 bases, leaving 14 bases between them. The CDR3 length is 13 residues.

The genes are TRBV30 and TRBJ2-1, with D tentatively TRBD1 (6 bases). With 7 bases removed from V and 6 bases from J, the gap between germline ends came to 16 bases. Germline lookup yields CDR1 GTSNPN and CDR2 SVGIG (reference sequence). The CDR3 is made up of 13 amino acids. The DNA for the CDR3 is TGTGCCTACTCATCCGGGACATTCAATGAGCAGTTCTTC. It yields the protein CAYSSGTFNEQFF.

This chain uses TRBV6-1 with TRBJ1-4, with a weak D call TRBD1 (6 bases). Germline V CDR1 and CDR2: MNHNS, SASEGT. The CDR3 has 15 amino acids. Trimming left V 1 base short and J 5 bases short, with 11 bases between. CDR3 sequence: CASSEGRRGNEKLFF. The CDR3 DNA follows: TGTGCCAGCAGTGAAGGCCGTAGGGGGAATGAAAAACTGTTTTTT.

V gene TRBV19 combines with J gene TRBJ1-5, with D unclear. Germline V gene sequence: CDR1 LNHDA, CDR2 SQIVND (reference sequence). The CDR3 totals 12 residues. V lost 3 bases to trimming and J lost 3 bases, with 3 bases between them. The CDR3 loop is CASSITNQPQHF. DNA of the CDR3: TGTGCCAGTAGTATTACCAATCAGCCCCAGCATTTT.

V usage is TRBV28 and J usage is TRBJ1-4; weak D call: TRBD1 (6 bases). The CDR3 is 15 residues long. Germline values: CDR1 MDHEN, CDR2 SYDVKM. The ends were cut back, 2 bases at V and 5 bases at J, with 12 bases in the middle. The chain's CDR3 is CASSLGGAGNEKLFF. CDR3 nucleotide sequence: TGTGCCAGCAGTTTAGGGGGGGCAGGGAATGAAAAACTGTTTTTT. Full variable domain (missing parts from reference TRBV28 and TRBJ1-4): DVKVTQSSRYLVKRTGEKVFLECVQDMDHENMFWYRQDPGLGLRLIYFSYDVKMKEKGDIPEGYSVSREKKERFSLILESASTNQTSMYLCASSLGGAGNEKLFFGSGTQLSVL.